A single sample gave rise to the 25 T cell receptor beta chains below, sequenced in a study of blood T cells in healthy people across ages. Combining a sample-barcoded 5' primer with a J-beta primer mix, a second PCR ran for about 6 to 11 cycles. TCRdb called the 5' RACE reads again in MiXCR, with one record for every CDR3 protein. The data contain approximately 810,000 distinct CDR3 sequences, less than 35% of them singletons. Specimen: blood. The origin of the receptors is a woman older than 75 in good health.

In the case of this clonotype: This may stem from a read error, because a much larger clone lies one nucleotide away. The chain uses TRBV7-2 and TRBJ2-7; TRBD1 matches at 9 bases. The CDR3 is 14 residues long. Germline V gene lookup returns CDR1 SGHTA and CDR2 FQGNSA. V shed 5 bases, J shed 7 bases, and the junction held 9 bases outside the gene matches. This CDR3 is CASSTQGQGSEQYF. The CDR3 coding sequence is TGTGCCAGCAGCACACAGGGACAGGGTTCGGAGCAGTACTTC.

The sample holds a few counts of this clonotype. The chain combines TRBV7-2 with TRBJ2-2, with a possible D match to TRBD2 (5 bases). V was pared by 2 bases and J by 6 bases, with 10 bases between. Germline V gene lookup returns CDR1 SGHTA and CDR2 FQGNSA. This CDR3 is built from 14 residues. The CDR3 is CASSLITRAGELFF. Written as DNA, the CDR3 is TGTGCCAGCAGCTTAATCACGCGGGCCGGGGAGCTGTTTTTT.

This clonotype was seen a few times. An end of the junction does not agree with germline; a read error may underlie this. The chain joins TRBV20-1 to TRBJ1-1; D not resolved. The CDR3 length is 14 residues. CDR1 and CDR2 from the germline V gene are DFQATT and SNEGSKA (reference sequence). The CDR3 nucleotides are TGCAGTGTTAGAGGCCTGTCAATGAACACTGAAGCTTTCTTT. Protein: CSVRGLSMNTEAFF.

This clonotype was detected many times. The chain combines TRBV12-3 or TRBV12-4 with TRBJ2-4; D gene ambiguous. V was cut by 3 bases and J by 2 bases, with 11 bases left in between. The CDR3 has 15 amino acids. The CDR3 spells CASSFIQSTKNIQYF. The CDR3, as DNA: TGTGCCAGCAGTTTTATTCAGTCCACCAAAAACATTCAGTACTTC.

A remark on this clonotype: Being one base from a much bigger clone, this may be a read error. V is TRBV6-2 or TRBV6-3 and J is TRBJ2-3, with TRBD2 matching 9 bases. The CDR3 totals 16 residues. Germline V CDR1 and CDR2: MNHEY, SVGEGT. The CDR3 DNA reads TGTGCCAGCAGTCGCCCCACTAGCGGGCGCACAGATGCGCAGTATTTT. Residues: CASSRPTSGRTDAQYF.

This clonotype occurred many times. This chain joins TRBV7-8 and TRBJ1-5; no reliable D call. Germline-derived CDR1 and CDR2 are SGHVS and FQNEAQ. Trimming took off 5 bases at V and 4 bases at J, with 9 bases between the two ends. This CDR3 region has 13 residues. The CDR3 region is CASSAALNQPQHF. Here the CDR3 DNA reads TGTGCCAGCAGCGCAGCCCTGAATCAGCCCCAGCATTTT.

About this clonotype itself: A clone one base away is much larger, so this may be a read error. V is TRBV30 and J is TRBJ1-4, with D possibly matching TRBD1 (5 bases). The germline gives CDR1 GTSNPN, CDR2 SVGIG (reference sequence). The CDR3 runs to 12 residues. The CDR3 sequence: CAWSHGGEKRFF. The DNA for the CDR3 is TGTGCCTGGAGTCACGGGGGTGAAAAACGGTTTTTT. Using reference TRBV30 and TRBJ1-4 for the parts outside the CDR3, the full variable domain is SQTIHQWPATLVQPVGSPLSLECTVEGTSNPNLYWYRQAAGRGLQLLFYSVGIGQISSEVPQNLSASRPQDRQFILSSKKLLLSDSGFYLCAWSHGGEKRFFGSGTQLSVL.

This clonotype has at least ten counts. DNA for the CDR3: TGCAGCGTTGAACGCAGGGAAAAAGGCTACACCTTC. Protein product: CSVERREKGYTF. The rearrangement uses TRBV29-1 and TRBJ1-2; D perhaps matches TRBD1 (5 bases). The CDR3 has 12 amino acids. The V gene's germline CDR1 is SQVTM and CDR2 ANQGSEA. V was trimmed by 2 bases and J by 8 bases, leaving 12 bases between them.

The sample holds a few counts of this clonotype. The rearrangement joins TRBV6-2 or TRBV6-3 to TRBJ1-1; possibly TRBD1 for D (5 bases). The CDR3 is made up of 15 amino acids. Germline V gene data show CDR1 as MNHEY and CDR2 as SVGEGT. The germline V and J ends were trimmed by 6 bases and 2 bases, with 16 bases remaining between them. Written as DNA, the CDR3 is TGTGCCAGCAGCAAGAGGGCAGGGTTTAACACTGAAGCTTTCTTT. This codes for CASSKRAGFNTEAFF.

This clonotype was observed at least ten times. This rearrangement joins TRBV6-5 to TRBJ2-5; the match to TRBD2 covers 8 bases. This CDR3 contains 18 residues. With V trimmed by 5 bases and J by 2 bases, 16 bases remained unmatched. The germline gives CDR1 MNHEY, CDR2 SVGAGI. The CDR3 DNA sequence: TGTGCCAGCAGTAACCCGCGCGGCGGGGGGCCACTACAAGAGACCCAGTACTTC. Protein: CASSNPRGGGPLQETQYF.

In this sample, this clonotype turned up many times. The chain's CDR3 is CASSLWGPQGGGADTQYF. Here the CDR3 DNA reads TGCGCCAGCAGCTTGTGGGGGCCCCAGGGCGGTGGGGCAGATACGCAGTATTTT. The chain uses TRBV5-1 and TRBJ2-3; perhaps TRBD1 as D (6 bases). Germline CDR1 reads SGHRS; CDR2 reads YFSETQ. The CDR3 loop spans 18 amino acids. Trimming left V 1 base short and J 4 bases short, with 22 bases between.

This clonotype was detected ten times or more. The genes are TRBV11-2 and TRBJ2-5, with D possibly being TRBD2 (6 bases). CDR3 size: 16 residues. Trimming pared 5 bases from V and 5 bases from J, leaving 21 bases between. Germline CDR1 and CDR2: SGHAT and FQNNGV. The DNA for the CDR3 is TGTGCCAGCAGCAAAACACGGGAGCACCTACCGGAGACCCAGTACTTC. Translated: CASSKTREHLPETQYF.

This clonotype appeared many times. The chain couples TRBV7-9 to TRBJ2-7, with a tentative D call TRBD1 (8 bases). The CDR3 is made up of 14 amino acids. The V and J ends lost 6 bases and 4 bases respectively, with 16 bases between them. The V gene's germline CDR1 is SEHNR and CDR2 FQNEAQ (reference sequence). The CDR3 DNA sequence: TGTGCCAGCAGTTTCGACAGGGGAGGGTACGAGCAGTACTTC. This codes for CASSFDRGGYEQYF. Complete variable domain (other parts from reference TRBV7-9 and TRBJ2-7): DTGVSQNPRHKITKRGQNVTFRCDPISEHNRLYWYRQTLGQGPEFLTYFQNEAQLEKSRLLSDRFSAERPKGSFSTLEIQRTEQGDSAMYLCASSFDRGGYEQYFGPGTRLTVT.

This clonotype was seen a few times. The DNA for the CDR3 is TGTGCCAGCAGTGAGGACAGGGGATTGAACACTGAAGCTTTCTTT. It translates to CASSEDRGLNTEAFF. The chain employs TRBV6-5 and TRBJ1-1; 9 bases match TRBD1. V was pared by 5 bases and J by 0 bases, with 4 bases of the junction left unmatched. CDR3 length: 15 residues. Germline values: CDR1 MNHEY, CDR2 SVGAGI.

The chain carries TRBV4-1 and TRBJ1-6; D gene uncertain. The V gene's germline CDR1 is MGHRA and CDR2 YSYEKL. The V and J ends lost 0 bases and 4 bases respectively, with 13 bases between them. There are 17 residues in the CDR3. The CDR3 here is CASSQENAADYNSPLHF. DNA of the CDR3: TGCGCCAGCAGCCAAGAAAATGCAGCGGATTATAATTCACCCCTCCACTTT.

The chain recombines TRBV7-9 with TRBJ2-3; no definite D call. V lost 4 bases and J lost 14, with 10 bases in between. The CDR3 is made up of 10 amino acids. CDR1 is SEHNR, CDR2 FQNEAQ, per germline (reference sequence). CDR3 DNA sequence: TGTGCCAGCAGCTCCAACTCTTTGTATTTT. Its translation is CASSSNSLYF.

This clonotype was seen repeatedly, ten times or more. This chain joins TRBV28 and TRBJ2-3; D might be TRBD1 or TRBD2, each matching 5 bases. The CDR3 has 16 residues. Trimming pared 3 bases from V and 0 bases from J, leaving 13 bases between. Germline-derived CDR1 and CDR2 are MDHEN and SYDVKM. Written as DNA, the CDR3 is TGTGCCAGCAGTTTTTGGACGGGGCGTAGCACAGATACGCAGTATTTT. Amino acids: CASSFWTGRSTDTQYF.

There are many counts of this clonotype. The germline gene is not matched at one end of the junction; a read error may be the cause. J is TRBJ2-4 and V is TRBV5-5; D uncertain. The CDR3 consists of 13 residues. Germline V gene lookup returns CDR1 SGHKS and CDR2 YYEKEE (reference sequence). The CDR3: CASSLGAQNIQYF. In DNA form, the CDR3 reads TGTGCCAGCAGCTTGGGAGCCCAAAACATTCAGTACTTC.

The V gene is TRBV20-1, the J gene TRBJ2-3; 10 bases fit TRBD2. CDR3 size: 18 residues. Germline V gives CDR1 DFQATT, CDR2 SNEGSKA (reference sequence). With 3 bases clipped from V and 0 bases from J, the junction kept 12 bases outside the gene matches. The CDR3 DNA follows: TGCAGTGCTAGTCTAGCGGGGGCCGCCTTGCCTAGCACAGATACGCAGTATTTT. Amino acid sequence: CSASLAGAALPSTDTQYF.

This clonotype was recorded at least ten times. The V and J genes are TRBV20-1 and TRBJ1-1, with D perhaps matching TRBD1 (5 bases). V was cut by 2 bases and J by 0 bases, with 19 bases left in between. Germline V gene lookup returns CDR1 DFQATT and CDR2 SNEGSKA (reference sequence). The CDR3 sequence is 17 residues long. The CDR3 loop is CSARTQGPLYMNTEAFF. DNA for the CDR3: TGCAGTGCTAGAACCCAGGGCCCTCTTTACATGAACACTGAAGCTTTCTTT.

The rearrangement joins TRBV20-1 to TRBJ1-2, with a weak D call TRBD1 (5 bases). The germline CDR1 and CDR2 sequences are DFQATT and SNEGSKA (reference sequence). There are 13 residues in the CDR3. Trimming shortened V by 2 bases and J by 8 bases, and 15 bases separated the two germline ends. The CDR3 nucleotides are TGCAGTGCTAGACCAGGGTGGCAGGCAGGCTACACCTTC. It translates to CSARPGWQAGYTF.

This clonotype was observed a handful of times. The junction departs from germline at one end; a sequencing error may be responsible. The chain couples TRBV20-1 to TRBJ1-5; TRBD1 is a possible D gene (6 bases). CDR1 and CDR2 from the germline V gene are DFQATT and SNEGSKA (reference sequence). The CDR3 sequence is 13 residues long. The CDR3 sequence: CNASGRGEQPQHF. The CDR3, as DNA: TGCAATGCTAGTGGCAGGGGCGAACAGCCCCAGCATTTT.

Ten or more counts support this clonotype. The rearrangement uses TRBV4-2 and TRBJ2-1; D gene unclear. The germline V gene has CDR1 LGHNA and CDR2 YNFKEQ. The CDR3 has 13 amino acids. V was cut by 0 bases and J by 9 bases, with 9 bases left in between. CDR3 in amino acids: CASSQEIPGEQFF. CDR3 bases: TGTGCCAGCAGCCAAGAAATCCCCGGTGAGCAGTTCTTC.

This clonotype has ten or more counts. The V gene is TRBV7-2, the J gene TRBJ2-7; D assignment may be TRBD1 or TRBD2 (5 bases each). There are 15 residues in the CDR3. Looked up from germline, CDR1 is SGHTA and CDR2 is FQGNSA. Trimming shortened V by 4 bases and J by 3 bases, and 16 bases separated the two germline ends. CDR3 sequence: CASSSRPGPNYEQYF. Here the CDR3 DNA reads TGTGCCAGCAGCTCTCGACCGGGACCCAACTACGAGCAGTACTTC.

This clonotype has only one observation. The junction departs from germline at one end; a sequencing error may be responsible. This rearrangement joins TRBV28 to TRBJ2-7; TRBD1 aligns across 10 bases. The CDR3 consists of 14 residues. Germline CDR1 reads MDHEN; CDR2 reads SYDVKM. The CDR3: CAGSRRDRGNEQYF. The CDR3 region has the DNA TGTGCCGGCAGCCGCCGGGACAGGGGTAATGAGCAGTACTTC.